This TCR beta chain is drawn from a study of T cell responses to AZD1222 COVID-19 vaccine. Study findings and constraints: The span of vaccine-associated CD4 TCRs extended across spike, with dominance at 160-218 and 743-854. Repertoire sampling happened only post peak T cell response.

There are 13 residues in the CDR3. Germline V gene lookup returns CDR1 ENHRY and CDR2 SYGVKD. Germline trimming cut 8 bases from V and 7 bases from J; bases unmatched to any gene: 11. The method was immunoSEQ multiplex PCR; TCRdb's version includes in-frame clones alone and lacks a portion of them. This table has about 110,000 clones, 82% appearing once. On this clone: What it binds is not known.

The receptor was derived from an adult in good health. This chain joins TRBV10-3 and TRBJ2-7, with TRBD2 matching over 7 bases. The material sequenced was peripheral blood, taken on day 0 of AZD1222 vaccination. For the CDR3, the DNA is TGTGCCATCGAGAGGGAGGGATCGAGGGAGCAGTACTTC. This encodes CAIEREGSREQYF.